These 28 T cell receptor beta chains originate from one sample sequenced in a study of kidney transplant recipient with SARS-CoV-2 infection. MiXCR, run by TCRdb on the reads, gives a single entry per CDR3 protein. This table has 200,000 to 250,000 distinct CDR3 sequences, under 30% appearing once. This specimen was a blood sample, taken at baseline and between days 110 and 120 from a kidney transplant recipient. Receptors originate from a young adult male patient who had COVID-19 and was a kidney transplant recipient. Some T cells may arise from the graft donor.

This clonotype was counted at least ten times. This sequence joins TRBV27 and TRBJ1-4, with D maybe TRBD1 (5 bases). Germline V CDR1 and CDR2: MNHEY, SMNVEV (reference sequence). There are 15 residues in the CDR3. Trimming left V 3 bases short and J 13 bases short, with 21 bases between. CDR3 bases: TGTGCCAGCAGTTTTTCCCGGACAAGGGGCGGGGCACTGTTTTTT. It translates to CASSFSRTRGGALFF.

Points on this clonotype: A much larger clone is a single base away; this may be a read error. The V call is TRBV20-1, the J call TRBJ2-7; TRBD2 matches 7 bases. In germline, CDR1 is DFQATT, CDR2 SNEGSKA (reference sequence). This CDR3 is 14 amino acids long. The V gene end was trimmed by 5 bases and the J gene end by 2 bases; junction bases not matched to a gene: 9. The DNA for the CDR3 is TGCAGTGCTCCCAGACTAGCCCTTACCTACGAGCAGTACTTC. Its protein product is CSAPRLALTYEQYF.

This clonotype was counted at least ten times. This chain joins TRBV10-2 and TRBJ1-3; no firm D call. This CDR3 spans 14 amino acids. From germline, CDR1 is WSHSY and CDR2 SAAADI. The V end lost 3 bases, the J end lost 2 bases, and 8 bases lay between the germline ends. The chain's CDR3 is CASSDLGTGNTIYF. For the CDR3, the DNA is TGCGCCAGCAGTGACCTAGGAACTGGAAACACCATATATTTT.

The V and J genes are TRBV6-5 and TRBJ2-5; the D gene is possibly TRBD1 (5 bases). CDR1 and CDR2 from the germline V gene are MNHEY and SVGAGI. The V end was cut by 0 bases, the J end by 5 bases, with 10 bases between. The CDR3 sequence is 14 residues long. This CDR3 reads CASSYSPGRETQYF. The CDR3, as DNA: TGTGCCAGCAGTTACTCGCCAGGGCGGGAGACCCAGTACTTC.

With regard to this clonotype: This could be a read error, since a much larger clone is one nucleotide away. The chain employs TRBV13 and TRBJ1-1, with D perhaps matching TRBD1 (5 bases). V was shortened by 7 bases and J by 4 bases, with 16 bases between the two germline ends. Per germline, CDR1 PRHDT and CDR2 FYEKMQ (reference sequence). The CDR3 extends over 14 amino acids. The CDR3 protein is CASTPRGVGTEAFF. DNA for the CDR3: TGTGCCAGCACCCCTCGGGGGGTGGGCACTGAAGCTTTCTTT.

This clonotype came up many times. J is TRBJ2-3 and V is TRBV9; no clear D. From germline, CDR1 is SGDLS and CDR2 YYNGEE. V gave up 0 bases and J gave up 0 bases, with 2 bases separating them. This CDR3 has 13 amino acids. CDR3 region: CASSVDSTDTQYF. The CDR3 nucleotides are TGTGCCAGCAGCGTAGACAGCACAGATACGCAGTATTTT. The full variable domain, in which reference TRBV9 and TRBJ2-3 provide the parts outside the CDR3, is DSGVTQTPKHLITATGQRVTLRCSPRSGDLSVYWYQQSLDQGLQFLIQYYNGEERAKGNILERFSAQQFPDLHSELNLSSLELGDSALYFCASSVDSTDTQYFGPGTRLTVL.

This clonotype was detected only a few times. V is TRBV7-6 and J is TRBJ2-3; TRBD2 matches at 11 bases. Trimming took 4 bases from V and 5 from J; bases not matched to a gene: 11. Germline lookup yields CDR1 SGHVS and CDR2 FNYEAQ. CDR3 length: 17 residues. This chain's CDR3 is CASSSDLTSGGRDTQYF. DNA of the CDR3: TGTGCCAGCAGCTCAGACCTCACTAGCGGGGGTAGAGATACGCAGTATTTT.

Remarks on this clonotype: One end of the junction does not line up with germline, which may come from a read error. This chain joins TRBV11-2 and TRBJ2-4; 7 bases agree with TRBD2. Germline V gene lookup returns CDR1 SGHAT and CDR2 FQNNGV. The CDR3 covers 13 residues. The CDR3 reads CASSLEIAGSNFF. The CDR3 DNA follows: TGTGCCAGCAGCTTAGAGATAGCGGGCTCTAACTTCTTC.

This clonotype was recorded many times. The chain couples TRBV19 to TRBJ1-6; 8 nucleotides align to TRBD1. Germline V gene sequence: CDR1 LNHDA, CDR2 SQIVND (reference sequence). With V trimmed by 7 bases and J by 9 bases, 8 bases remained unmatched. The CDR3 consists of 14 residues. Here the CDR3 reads CASKYRTGTSPLHF. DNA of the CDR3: TGTGCCAGTAAATACAGGACAGGGACTTCACCCCTCCACTTT.

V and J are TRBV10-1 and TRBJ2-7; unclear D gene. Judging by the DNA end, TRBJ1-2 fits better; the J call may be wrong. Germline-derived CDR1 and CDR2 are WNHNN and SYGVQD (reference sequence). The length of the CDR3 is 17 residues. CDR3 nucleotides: TGCGCCAGCAGTCCATTTCGAAGATCGCGAAAGACCCATGGCTACACCTTC. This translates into CASSPFRRSRKTHGYTF.

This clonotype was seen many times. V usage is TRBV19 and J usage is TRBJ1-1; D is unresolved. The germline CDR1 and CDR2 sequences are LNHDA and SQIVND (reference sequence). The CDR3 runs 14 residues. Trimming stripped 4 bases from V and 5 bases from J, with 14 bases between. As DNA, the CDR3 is TGTGCCAGTAGTAAAGGCCGAGGGATAACTGAAGCTTTCTTT. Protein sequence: CASSKGRGITEAFF.

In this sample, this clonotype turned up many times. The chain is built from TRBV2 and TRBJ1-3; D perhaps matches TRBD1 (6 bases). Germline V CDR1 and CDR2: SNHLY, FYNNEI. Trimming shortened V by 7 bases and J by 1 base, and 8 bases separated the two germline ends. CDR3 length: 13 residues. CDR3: CASNRVSGNTIYF. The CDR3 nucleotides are TGTGCCAGCAACAGGGTTTCTGGAAACACCATATATTTT. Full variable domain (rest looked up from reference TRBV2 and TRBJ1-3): EPEVTQTPSHQVTQMGQEVILRCVPISNHLYFYWYRQILGQKVEFLVSFYNNEISEKSEIFDDQFSVERPDGSNFTLKIRSTKLEDSAMYFCASNRVSGNTIYFGEGSWLTVV.

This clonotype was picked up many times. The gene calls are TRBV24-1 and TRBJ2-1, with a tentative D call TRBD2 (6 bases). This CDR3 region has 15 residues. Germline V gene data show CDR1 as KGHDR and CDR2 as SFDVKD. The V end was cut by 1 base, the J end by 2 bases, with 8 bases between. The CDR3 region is CATSDFGSPYNEQFF. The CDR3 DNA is TGTGCCACCAGTGATTTCGGGAGCCCCTACAATGAGCAGTTCTTC.

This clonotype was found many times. CDR3 in DNA: TGTGCCAGCAGCCAAAATAGATTGGGGGAAGCTTTCTTT. Encoded protein: CASSQNRLGEAFF. The V call is TRBV14, the J call TRBJ1-1; D call uncertain. The CDR3 runs to 13 residues. CDR1 SGHDN and CDR2 FVKESK come from the germline V gene. V dropped 2 bases and J dropped 8 bases, with 12 bases sitting between them.

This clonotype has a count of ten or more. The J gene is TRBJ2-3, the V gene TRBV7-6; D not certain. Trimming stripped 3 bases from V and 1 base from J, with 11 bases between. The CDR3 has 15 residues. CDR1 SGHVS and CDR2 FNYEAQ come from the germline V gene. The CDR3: CASSFVGIRTDTQYF. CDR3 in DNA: TGTGCCAGCAGCTTTGTAGGGATCCGCACAGATACGCAGTATTTT.

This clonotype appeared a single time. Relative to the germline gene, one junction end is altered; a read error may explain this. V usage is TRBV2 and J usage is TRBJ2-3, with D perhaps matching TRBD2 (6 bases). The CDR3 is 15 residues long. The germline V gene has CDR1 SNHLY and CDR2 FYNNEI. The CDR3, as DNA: TGTGCCAGCAGTGAAGGGACGGGAGTAACAGATACGCAGTGTTTT. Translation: CASSEGTGVTDTQCF.

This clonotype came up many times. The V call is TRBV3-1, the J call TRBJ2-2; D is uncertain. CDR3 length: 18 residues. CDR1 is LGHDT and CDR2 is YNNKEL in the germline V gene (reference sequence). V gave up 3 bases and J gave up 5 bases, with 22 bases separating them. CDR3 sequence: CASSHICPISGLTGELFF. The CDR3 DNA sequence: TGTGCCAGCAGCCATATCTGTCCCATTTCAGGCTTGACCGGGGAGCTGTTTTTT.

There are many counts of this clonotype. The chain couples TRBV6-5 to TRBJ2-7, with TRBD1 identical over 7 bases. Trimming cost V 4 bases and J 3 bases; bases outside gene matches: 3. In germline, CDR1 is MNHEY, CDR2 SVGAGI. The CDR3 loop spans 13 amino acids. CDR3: CASSSRQGYEQYF. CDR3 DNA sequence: TGTGCCAGCAGTTCGCGACAGGGCTACGAGCAGTACTTC.

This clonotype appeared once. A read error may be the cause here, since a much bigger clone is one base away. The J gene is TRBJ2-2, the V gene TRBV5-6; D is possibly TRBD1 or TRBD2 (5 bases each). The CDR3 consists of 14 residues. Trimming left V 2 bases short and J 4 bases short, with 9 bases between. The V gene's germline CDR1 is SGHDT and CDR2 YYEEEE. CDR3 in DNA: TGTGCCAGCAGCTTCCCAGGGAGCACCGGGGAGCTGTTTTTT. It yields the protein CASSFPGSTGELFF.

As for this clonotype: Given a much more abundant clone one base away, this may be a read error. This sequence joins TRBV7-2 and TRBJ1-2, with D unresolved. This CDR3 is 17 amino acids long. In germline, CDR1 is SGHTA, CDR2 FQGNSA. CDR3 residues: CANSAVGRDGKTYGYTF. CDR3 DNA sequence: TGTGCCAACAGCGCTGTCGGCAGAGACGGAAAGACCTATGGCTACACCTTC. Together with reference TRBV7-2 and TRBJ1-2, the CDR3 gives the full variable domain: GAGVSQSPSNKVTEKGKDVELRCDPISGHTALYWYRQSLGQGLEFLIYFQGNSAPDKSGLPSDRFSAERTGGSVSTLTIQRTQQEDSAVYLCANSAVGRDGKTYGYTFGSGTRLTVV.

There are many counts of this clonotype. For the CDR3, the DNA is TGTGCCAGCAGTGGACTAGGTTCTTTACGGTACGAGCAGTACTTC. Translated, it gives CASSGLGSLRYEQYF. This chain uses TRBV6-1 with TRBJ2-7, with D possibly being TRBD2 (6 bases). The ends were cut back, 4 bases at V and 4 bases at J, with 17 bases in the middle. Germline CDR1 is MNHNS and CDR2 is SASEGT. The CDR3 consists of 15 residues.

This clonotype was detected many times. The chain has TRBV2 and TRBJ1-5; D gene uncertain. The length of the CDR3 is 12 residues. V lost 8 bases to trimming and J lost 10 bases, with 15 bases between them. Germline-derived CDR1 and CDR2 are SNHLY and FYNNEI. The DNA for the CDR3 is TGTGCCAGCTCTAGACCTGACCGCCCCCAGCATTTT. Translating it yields CASSRPDRPQHF.

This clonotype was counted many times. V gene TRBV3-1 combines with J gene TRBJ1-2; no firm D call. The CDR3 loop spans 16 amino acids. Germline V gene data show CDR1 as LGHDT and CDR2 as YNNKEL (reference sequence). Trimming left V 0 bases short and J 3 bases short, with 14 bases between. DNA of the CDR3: TGTGCCAGCAGCCAAGATTTGGTCCTGCGGGACTATGGCTACACCTTC. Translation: CASSQDLVLRDYGYTF.

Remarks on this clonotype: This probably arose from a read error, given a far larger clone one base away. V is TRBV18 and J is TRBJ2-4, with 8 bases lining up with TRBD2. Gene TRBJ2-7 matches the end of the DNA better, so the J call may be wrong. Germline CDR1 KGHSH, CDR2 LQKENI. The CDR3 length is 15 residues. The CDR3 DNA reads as TGTGCCAGCTCATCTCCGGGCAGCGGGAGCCACGAGCAGTACTTC. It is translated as CASSSPGSGSHEQYF.

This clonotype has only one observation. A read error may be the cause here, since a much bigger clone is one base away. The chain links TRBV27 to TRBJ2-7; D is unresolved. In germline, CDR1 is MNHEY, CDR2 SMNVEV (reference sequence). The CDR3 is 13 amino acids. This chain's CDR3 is CAISYNGGDEQYF. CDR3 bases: TGTGCCATCAGTTACAACGGTGGTGACGAGCAGTACTTC.

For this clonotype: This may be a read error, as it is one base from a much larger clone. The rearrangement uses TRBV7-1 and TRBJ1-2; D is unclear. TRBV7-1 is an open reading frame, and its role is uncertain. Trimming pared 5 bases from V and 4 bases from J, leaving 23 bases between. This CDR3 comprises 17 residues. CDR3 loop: CASSRVYHEGRTYGYTF. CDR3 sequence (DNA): TGTGCCAGCAGCCGCGTTTATCACGAGGGAAGGACCTATGGCTACACCTTC.

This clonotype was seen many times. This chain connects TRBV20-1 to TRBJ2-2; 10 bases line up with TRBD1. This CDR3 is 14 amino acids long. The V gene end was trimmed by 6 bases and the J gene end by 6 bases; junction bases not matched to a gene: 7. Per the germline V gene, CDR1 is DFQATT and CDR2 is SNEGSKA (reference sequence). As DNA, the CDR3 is TGCAGTGCCCAGGGACAGGGGCACCCCGGGGAGCTGTTTTTT. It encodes CSAQGQGHPGELFF.

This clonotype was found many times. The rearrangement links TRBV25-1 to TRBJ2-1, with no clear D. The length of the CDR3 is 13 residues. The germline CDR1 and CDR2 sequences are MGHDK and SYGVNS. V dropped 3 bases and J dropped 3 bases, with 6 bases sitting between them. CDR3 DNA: TGTGCCAGCAGTGATGGAAACTACAATGAGCAGTTCTTC. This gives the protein CASSDGNYNEQFF.